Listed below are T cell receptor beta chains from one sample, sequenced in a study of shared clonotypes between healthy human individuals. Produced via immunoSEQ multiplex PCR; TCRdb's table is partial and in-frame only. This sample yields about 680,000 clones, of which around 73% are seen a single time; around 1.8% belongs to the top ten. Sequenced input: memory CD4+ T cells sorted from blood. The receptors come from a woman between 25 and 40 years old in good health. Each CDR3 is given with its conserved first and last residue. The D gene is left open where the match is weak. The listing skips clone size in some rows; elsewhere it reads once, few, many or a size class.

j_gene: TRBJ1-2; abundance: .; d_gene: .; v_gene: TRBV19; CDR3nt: TGTGCCAGCGTACTCGGGGGCGGCTATGGCTACACCTTC; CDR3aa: CASVLGGGYGYTF
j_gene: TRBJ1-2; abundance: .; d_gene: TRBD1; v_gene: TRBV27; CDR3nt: TGTGCCAGCAGCCGACAGGGGGTTGGCTACACCTTC; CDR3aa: CASSRQGVGYTF
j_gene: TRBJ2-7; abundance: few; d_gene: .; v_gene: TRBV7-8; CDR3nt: TGTGCCAGCAGCTTAGCGACAGGCGCAACCCCCTGGGGAGAGCAGTACTTC; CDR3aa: CASSLATGATPWGEQYF
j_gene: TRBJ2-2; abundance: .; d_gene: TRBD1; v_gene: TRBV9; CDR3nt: TGTGCCAGCAGCGTAAACCCGGGACAGGGAACCGGGGAGCTGTTTTTT; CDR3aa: CASSVNPGQGTGELFF
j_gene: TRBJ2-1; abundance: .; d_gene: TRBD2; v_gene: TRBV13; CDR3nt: TGTGCCAGCAGCTCGAAACTAGCGGAGATCCACAATGAGCAGTTCTTC; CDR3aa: CASSSKLAEIHNEQFF
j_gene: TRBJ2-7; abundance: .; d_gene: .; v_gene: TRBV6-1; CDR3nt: TGTGCCAGCAGTGGGGGGGGGCAACTGACCTACGAGCAGTACTTC; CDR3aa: CASSGGGQLTYEQYF
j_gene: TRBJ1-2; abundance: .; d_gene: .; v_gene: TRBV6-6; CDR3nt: TGTGCCAGCAGTTACGCCGGGACGGGCTATGGCTACACCTTC; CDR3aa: CASSYAGTGYGYTF
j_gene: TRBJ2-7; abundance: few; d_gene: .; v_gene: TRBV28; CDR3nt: TGTGCCAGCAGTGCTGCTGGGACCAGGGAGCTGTACGAGCAGTACTTC; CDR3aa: CASSAAGTRELYEQYF
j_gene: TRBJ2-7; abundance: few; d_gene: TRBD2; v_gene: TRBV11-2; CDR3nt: TGTGCCAGCAGCTTAGATCTAGACGGGAGGAGTTACGAGCAGTACTTC; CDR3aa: CASSLDLDGRSYEQYF
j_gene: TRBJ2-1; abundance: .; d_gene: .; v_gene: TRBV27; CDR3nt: TGTGCCAGCGGGACTGGATCCTACAATGAGCAGTTCTTC; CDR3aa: CASGTGSYNEQFF
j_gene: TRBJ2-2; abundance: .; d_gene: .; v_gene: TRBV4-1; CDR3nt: TGCGCCAGCAGCCGCTCCGGGACCGGGGAGCTGTTTTTT; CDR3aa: CASSRSGTGELFF
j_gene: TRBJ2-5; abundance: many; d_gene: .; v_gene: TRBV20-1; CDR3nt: TGCAGTGCTTCCGGGAGAGAGACCCAGTACTTC; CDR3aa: CSASGRETQYF
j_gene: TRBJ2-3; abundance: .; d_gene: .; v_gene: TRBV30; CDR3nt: TGTGCCTGGAGACCAGTTAGCACAGATACGCAGTATTTT; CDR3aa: CAWRPVSTDTQYF
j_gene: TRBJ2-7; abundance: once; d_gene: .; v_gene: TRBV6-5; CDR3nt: TGTGCCAGCAGTTACGTAGACAGGTTCTACGAGCAGTACTTC; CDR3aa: CASSYVDRFYEQYF
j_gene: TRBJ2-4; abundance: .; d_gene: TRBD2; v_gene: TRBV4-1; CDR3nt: TGCGCCAGCAGCCAAGGACTAGCGGGAGTTCGGGCCAAAAACATTCAGTACTTC; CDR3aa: CASSQGLAGVRAKNIQYF
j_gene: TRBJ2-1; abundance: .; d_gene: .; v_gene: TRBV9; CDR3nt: TGTGCCAGCAGCGCCTACAAGGGGTCAATGGTCGAGCAGTTCTTC; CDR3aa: CASSAYKGSMVEQFF
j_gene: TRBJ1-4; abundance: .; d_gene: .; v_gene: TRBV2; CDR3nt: TGTGCCAGCAGTTTTGGGATTGCAACTAATGAAAAACTGTTTTTT; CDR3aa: CASSFGIATNEKLFF
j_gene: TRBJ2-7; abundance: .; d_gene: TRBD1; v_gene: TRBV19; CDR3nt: TGTGCCAGTAGTCAACCGGGACAGGGGGCAGGGTACGAGCAGTACTTC; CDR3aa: CASSQPGQGAGYEQYF
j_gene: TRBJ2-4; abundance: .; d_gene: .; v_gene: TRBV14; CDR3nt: TGTGCCAGCAGCCCAATTCAGGGACCCAAAAACATTCAGTACTTC; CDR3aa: CASSPIQGPKNIQYF
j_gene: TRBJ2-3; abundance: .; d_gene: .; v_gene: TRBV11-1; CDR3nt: TGTGCCAGCAGCCCCGGGACTCTCCTCACAGATACGCAGTATTTT; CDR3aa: CASSPGTLLTDTQYF
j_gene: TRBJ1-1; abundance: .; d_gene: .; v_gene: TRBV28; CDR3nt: TGTGCCAGCAGTCGCAATTGGTGGGGAGGGGGAACTGAAGCTTTCTTT; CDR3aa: CASSRNWWGGGTEAFF
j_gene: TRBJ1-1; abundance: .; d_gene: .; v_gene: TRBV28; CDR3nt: TGTGCCAGCACCGACCCCGGCCGGGACACTGAAGCTTTCTTT; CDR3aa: CASTDPGRDTEAFF
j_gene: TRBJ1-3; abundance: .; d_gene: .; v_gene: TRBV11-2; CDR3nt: TGTGCCAGCAGCTTAGACAGGAACTCTGGAAACACCATATATTTT; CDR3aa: CASSLDRNSGNTIYF
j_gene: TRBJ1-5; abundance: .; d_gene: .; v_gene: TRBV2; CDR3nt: TGTGCCAGCAGTGTAGGATCGTATAGAAATCAGCCCCAGCATTTT; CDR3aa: CASSVGSYRNQPQHF
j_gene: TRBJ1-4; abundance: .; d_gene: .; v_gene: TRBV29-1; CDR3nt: TGCAGCGTTTCCAAAATGGACGGGGGGCCTAATGAAAAACTGTTTTTT; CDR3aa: CSVSKMDGGPNEKLFF
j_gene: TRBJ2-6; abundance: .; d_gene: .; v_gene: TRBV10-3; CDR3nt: TGTGCCATCGGGTCAGGGGCGGCCTCTGGGGCCAACGTCCTGACTTTC; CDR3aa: CAIGSGAASGANVLTF
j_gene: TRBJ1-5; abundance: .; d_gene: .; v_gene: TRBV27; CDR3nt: TGTGCCAGCAGTTTGTGGCAGGGCCCCGGTCAGCCCCAGCATTTT; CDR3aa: CASSLWQGPGQPQHF
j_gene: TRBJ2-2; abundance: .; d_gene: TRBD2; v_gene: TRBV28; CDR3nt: TGTGCTTCACGGGAGGAGGACGAGGCCGGGGAGCTGTTTTTT; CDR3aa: CASREEDEAGELFF
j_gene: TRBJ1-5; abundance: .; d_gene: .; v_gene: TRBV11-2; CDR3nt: TGTGCCAGCAGCTTAGATAGGAACCAGCCCCAGCATTTT; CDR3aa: CASSLDRNQPQHF
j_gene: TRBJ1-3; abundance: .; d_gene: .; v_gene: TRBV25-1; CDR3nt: TGTGCCAGCAAGGGGCCGGGGTCAAACTCTGGAAACACCATATATTTT; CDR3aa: CASKGPGSNSGNTIYF
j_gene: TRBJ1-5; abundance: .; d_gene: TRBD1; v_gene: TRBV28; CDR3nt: TGTGCCAGCATCCAGGACAGGGGGCGGCAGCCCCAGCATTTT; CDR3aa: CASIQDRGRQPQHF
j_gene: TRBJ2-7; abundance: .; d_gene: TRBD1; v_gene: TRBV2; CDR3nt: TGTGCCAGCAGTGTCTCTGACAGGGGTCCAACCTCCTACGAGCAGTACTTC; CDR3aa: CASSVSDRGPTSYEQYF